This TCR beta chain was sequenced during a study of cytomegalovirus exposure and HLA in healthy donors. Looking at the study overall: Falling in the Caucasian-associated ancestry cluster were 80% to 85% of a few hundred genotyped donors. General study results and limits: The authors later found HLA-associated TCR beta chains more clonally expanded than equally common others.

PCR primers comprised 60 Vbeta and 13 Jbeta primers. The method was immunoSEQ multiplex PCR; TCRdb's version includes in-frame clones alone and lacks a portion of them. The data contain 150,000 to 200,000 clones, roughly 72% of them seen just once; the ten biggest clones take up approximately 7.1%. At least ten counts were recorded for this clone. Antigen: not known. This TCR derives from a middle-aged man in good health and CMV-seropositive. Sample: PBMCs.

This CDR3 is CASSPTGAGYEQYF. The DNA of the CDR3 is TGTGCCAGCAGCCCGACAGGGGCGGGGTACGAGCAGTACTTC. This chain links TRBV7-8 with TRBJ2-7; 8 bases map to TRBD1. Germline V gives CDR1 SGHVS, CDR2 FQNEAQ. This CDR3 comprises 14 residues. V gave up 5 bases and J gave up 4 bases; unmatched junction bases: 7.